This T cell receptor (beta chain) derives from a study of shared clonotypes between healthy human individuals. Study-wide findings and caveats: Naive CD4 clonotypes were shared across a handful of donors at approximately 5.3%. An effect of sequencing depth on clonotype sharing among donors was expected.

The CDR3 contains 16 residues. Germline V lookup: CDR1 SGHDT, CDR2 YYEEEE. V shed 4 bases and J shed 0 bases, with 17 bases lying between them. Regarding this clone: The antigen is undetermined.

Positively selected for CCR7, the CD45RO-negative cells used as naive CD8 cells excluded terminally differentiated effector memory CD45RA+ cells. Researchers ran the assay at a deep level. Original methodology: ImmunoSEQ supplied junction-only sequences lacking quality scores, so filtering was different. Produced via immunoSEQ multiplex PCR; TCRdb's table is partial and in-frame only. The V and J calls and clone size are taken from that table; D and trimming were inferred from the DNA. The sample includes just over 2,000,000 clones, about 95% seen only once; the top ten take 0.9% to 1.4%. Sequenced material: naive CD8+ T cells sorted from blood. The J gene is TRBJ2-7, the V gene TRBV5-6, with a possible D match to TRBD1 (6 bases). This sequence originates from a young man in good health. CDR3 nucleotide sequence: TGTGCCAGCAGCCCGTGGGACACCTCGAGCTCCTACGAGCAGTACTTC. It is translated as CASSPWDTSSSYEQYF. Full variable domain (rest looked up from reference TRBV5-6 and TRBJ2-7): DAGVTQSPTHLIKTRGQQVTLRCSPKSGHDTVSWYQQALGQGPQFIFQYYEEEERQRGNFPDRFSGHQFPNYSSELNVNALLLGDSALYLCASSPWDTSSSYEQYFGPGTRLTVT.